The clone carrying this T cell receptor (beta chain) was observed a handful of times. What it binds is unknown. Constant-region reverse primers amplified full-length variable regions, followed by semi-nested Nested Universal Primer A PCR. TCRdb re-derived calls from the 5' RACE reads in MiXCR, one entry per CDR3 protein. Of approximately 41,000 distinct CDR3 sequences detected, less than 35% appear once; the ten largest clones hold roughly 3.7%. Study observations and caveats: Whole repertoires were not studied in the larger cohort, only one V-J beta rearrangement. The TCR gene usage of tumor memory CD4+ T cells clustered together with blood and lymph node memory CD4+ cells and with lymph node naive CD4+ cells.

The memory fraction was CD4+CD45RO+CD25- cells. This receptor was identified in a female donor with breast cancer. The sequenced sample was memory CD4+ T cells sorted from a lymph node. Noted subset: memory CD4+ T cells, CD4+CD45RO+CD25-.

The CDR3, as DNA: TGTGCCAGCAGCCTGGGACAGGGGATGGGAGCTTTCTTT. Translating gives CASSLGQGMGAFF. V gene TRBV7-3 combines with J gene TRBJ1-1, with 10 bases lining up with TRBD1. Trimming cost V 5 bases and J 10 bases; bases outside gene matches: 7. The CDR3 sequence is 13 residues long. Germline CDR1 reads SGHTA; CDR2 reads FQGTGA.